The source of this T cell receptor (beta chain) is a study of T cell changes during pregnancy in multiple sclerosis. The CDR3 consists of 15 residues. Deletions cut 0 bases from V and 8 bases from J, with 13 bases between. Germline V lookup: CDR1 LGHNA, CDR2 YSLEER. Some clones are missing from TCRdb's copy, which holds only in-frame ones; the method was immunoSEQ multiplex PCR. The data hold roughly 74,000 clones, with around nine tenths observed a single time. The input for sequencing was peripheral blood, taken before pregnancy. V and J are TRBV4-3 and TRBJ1-4, with D uncertain. This TCR was sampled from a female donor with multiple sclerosis, enrolled in a pregnancy study. The CDR3 nucleotides are TGCGCCAGCAGCCAAGACGGTCGGTTATGGGAAAAACTGTTTTTT. Protein product: CASSQDGRLWEKLFF.